The 31 T cell receptor beta chains below were found in one sample sequenced in a study of Ad26.COV2.S vaccination and SARS-CoV-2 variants. Clones were sequenced by immunoSEQ multiplex PCR, and TCRdb holds only the in-frame ones, with some missing. The data show over 110,000 clones, with roughly 85% seen just once and about 5% held by the top ten. Here the sequenced sample was peripheral blood, taken after recovery from COVID-19. These receptors were taken from a human donor who had recovered from COVID-19.

The gene calls are TRBV29-1 and TRBJ2-5; 8 nucleotides align to TRBD1. Germline CDR1 SQVTM, CDR2 ANQGSEA. The CDR3 sequence is 14 residues long. V lost 1 base, J lost 4 bases, and 5 bases stayed unmatched. In DNA form, the CDR3 reads TGCAGCGTTGAAGGGTTACAGGGGGGAGAGACCCAGTACTTC. It is translated as CSVEGLQGGETQYF.

The rearrangement links TRBV12-3 or TRBV12-4 to TRBJ2-2, with D possibly TRBD1 on 5 matching bases. V shed 6 bases and J shed 7 bases, with 12 bases lying between them. This CDR3 has 13 residues. The CDR3 protein is CASRGVSNGELFF. In DNA form, the CDR3 reads TGTGCCAGCAGAGGGGTTTCTAACGGGGAGCTGTTTTTT.

The count of this clone is one. The V gene is TRBV29-1, the J gene TRBJ1-3; TRBD1 matches at 9 bases. Trimming at V came to 6 bases and at J to 2 bases, leaving 8 bases not matched to a gene. The V gene's germline CDR1 is SQVTM and CDR2 ANQGSEA. This CDR3 spans 15 amino acids. CDR3 region: CSVGGTGNAGNTIYF. As DNA, the CDR3 is TGCAGCGTGGGGGGGACAGGGAACGCTGGAAACACCATATATTTT.

The chain uses TRBV6-2 or TRBV6-3 and TRBJ2-7; 8 nucleotides line up with TRBD2. J gave up 3 bases and V 2 bases, and 9 bases lay outside the gene matches. Germline CDR1 is MNHEY and CDR2 is SVGEGT. The CDR3 runs 16 residues. CDR3 nucleotide sequence: TGTGCCAGCAGTTACGGGGACGGACTAGCCAGCTACGAGCAGTACTTC. Residues: CASSYGDGLASYEQYF.

The CDR3 spells CASGPVGVSYNEQFF. CDR3 nucleotide sequence: TGCGCCAGCGGTCCCGTGGGGGTCTCCTACAATGAGCAGTTCTTC. The V gene is TRBV4-1, the J gene TRBJ2-1; perhaps D is TRBD1 or TRBD2 (5 bases each). Trimming took off 8 bases at V and 0 bases at J, with 14 bases between the two ends. Germline assignment: CDR1 MGHRA and CDR2 YSYEKL. This CDR3 has 15 amino acids.

The chain couples TRBV18 to TRBJ2-3, with D possibly being TRBD1 (5 bases). Trimming stripped 2 bases from V and 0 bases from J, with 12 bases between. CDR1 KGHSH and CDR2 LQKENI come from the germline V gene. The CDR3 covers 16 residues. The CDR3 nucleotides are TGTGCCAGCTCACCATTGGACACAACTAGCACAGATACGCAGTATTTT. Its translation is CASSPLDTTSTDTQYF.

This clone was observed once. The V call is TRBV27, the J call TRBJ2-7; the D is unclear. Germline CDR1 is MNHEY and CDR2 is SMNVEV (reference sequence). The CDR3 covers 17 residues. Trimming took off 5 bases at V and 7 bases at J, with 27 bases between the two ends. The CDR3 coding sequence is TGTGCCAGCAGTCCCTACCCCGGAGAGGTCGGCATGGGGGAGCAGTACTTC. Amino acids: CASSPYPGEVGMGEQYF.

The genes are TRBV7-2 and TRBJ2-5, with 10 bases that match TRBD2. The CDR3 has 16 residues. Germline V lookup: CDR1 SGHTA, CDR2 FQGNSA. The V and J ends lost 4 bases and 1 base, in that order; junction bases with no gene match: 6. The CDR3 region has the DNA TGTGCCAGCAGCTACCGACTAGCGGGTCCCCAAGAGACCCAGTACTTC. It is translated as CASSYRLAGPQETQYF. Variable domain in full (rest from reference TRBV7-2 and TRBJ2-5): GAGVSQSPSNKVTEKGKDVELRCDPISGHTALYWYRQSLGQGLEFLIYFQGNSAPDKSGLPSDRFSAERTGGSVSTLTIQRTQQEDSAVYLCASSYRLAGPQETQYFGPGTRLLVL.

The V and J genes are TRBV7-9 and TRBJ2-3; D is unresolved. The CDR3 has 15 amino acids. From germline, CDR1 is SEHNR and CDR2 FQNEAQ (reference sequence). Trimming took 5 bases from V and 2 from J, leaving 14 bases between them. CDR3 sequence: CASSMDGLDTDTQYF. The CDR3 DNA is TGTGCCAGCAGCATGGACGGTCTTGACACAGATACGCAGTATTTT.

The chain joins TRBV6-2 or TRBV6-3 to TRBJ2-3; 7 bases line up with TRBD2. The CDR3 has 18 residues. The V gene end was trimmed by 2 bases and the J gene end by 3 bases; junction bases not matched to a gene: 14. Germline loops: CDR1 MNHEY, CDR2 SVGEGT. CDR3 nucleotides: TGTGCCAGCAGTTACACCCGGATGGGGGGGAGGCGGACAGATACGCAGTATTTT. This encodes CASSYTRMGGRRTDTQYF.

This clone was recorded only once. In nucleotides, the CDR3 is TGTGCCAGCAGCGTAGGGCTAGGAAGCGGGGGCTCCACAGATACGCAGTATTTT. Its translation: CASSVGLGSGGSTDTQYF. V and J are TRBV9 and TRBJ2-3; 8 bases fit TRBD2. Germline V gives CDR1 SGDLS, CDR2 YYNGEE. This CDR3 has 18 amino acids. With 0 bases clipped from V and 2 bases from J, the junction kept 11 bases outside the gene matches.

The chain links TRBV4-3 to TRBJ1-2; no clear D gene. CDR3 length equals 16 residues. Trimming shortened V by 4 bases and J by 4 bases, and 19 bases separated the two germline ends. Germline assignment: CDR1 LGHNA and CDR2 YSLEER. CDR3 sequence (DNA): TGCGCCAGCAGCCTCGATTTAGGCGGGTATGGCTATGGCTACACCTTC. Its translation: CASSLDLGGYGYGYTF.

This chain uses TRBV24-1 with TRBJ1-1; maybe TRBD1 (5 bases). The CDR3 covers 14 residues. V was clipped by 7 bases and J by 0 bases, with 11 bases between them. Germline CDR1 is KGHDR and CDR2 is SFDVKD. As DNA, the CDR3 is TGTGCCACCAGGGGGGTTGGGATGAACACTGAAGCTTTCTTT. Amino acid sequence: CATRGVGMNTEAFF.

This clone has only a few counts. This sequence joins TRBV10-1 and TRBJ1-1, with D tentatively TRBD1 (5 bases). The CDR3 runs to 15 residues. Deletions cut 0 bases from V and 1 base from J, with 9 bases between. Germline lookup yields CDR1 WNHNN and CDR2 SYGVQD (reference sequence). CDR3 nucleotides: TGCGCCAGCAGTGAGTCGGGGACGGGGAACACTGAAGCTTTCTTT. Residues: CASSESGTGNTEAFF.

The chain is built from TRBV6-5 and TRBJ2-3; D possibly uses TRBD1 or TRBD2 (5 bases each). Looked up from germline, CDR1 is MNHEY and CDR2 is SVGAGI. V was pared by 5 bases and J by 0 bases, with 12 bases between. This CDR3 is 15 amino acids long. CDR3 in amino acids: CASSPLRGSTDTQYF. CDR3 sequence (DNA): TGTGCCAGCAGTCCACTCCGGGGCAGCACAGATACGCAGTATTTT.

The CDR3 sequence is CASAKDERGGARDSPLHF. The CDR3 bases are TGTGCCAGCGCGAAAGATGAGAGGGGGGGGGCACGGGATTCACCCCTCCACTTT. V usage is TRBV7-2 and J usage is TRBJ1-6, with a weak D call TRBD1 (6 bases). V lost 8 bases and J 8 bases, leaving 28 bases between the germline ends. CDR1 and CDR2 (germline): SGHTA, FQGNSA. The CDR3 totals 18 residues.

The chain is built from TRBV11-2 and TRBJ2-5, with TRBD1 matching 8 bases. With 5 bases clipped from V and 5 bases from J, the junction kept 10 bases outside the gene matches. Per the germline V gene, CDR1 is SGHAT and CDR2 is FQNNGV. This CDR3 has 15 amino acids. In DNA, the CDR3 is TGTGCCAGCAGCCACACCGACAGGGGCGACGAGACCCAGTACTTC. Its translation: CASSHTDRGDETQYF.

This chain joins TRBV6-5 and TRBJ1-1; no reliable D call. CDR3 size: 13 residues. The V gene's germline CDR1 is MNHEY and CDR2 SVGAGI. V shed 0 bases and J shed 7 bases, with 9 bases lying between them. CDR3 sequence reads: CASSYSTVFEAFF. Here the CDR3 DNA reads TGTGCCAGCAGTTACTCGACCGTTTTTGAAGCTTTCTTT.

This sequence joins TRBV9 and TRBJ1-2, with a tentative D call TRBD1 (5 bases). The ends were cut back, 6 bases at V and 4 bases at J, with 7 bases in the middle. Germline V gives CDR1 SGDLS, CDR2 YYNGEE. The CDR3 is made up of 11 amino acids. CDR3 nucleotide sequence: TGTGCCAGCACTGGGACCTATGGCTACACCTTC. It translates to CASTGTYGYTF.

V and J are TRBV5-6 and TRBJ2-7; D not resolved. The CDR3 is 13 residues long. Germline CDR1 SGHDT, CDR2 YYEEEE. V shed 3 bases and J shed 6 bases, with 13 bases lying between them. In DNA, the CDR3 is TGTGCCAGCAGCTCCTCCCTGGGCACCGAGCAGTACTTC. Translation gives CASSSSLGTEQYF. Using reference TRBV5-6 and TRBJ2-7 for the parts outside the CDR3, the full variable domain is DAGVTQSPTHLIKTRGQQVTLRCSPKSGHDTVSWYQQALGQGPQFIFQYYEEEERQRGNFPDRFSGHQFPNYSSELNVNALLLGDSALYLCASSSSLGTEQYFGPGTRLTVT.

This rearrangement joins TRBV6-6 to TRBJ1-1; a weak D match, TRBD1 (5 bases). Deletions cut 10 bases from V and 4 bases from J, with 13 bases between. Looked up from germline, CDR1 is MNHNY and CDR2 is SVGAGI (reference sequence). The CDR3 loop spans 12 amino acids. DNA of the CDR3: TGTGCCATCGGGGCGGGTAGCACTGAAGCTTTCTTT. Translated: CAIGAGSTEAFF.

The V call is TRBV24-1, the J call TRBJ2-1, with D hard to call. The CDR3 has 12 residues. The germline gives CDR1 KGHDR, CDR2 SFDVKD. V gave up 3 bases and J gave up 5 bases, with 4 bases separating them. The CDR3 DNA is TGTGCCACCAGTGATCATAACAATGAGCAGTTCTTC. This codes for CATSDHNNEQFF.

The chain combines TRBV3-1 (or the pseudogene TRBV3-2) with TRBJ1-2; possible D gene TRBD1, 5 bases. The germline V gene has CDR1 LGHDT and CDR2 YNNKEL (reference sequence). This CDR3 comprises 16 residues. V lost 3 bases and J 1 base, leaving 15 bases between the germline ends. CDR3 bases: TGTGCCAGCAGCCAGATAAGGGGATCGGGTAACTATGGCTACACCTTC. It is translated as CASSQIRGSGNYGYTF.

The CDR3 DNA reads as TGTGCCAGTAGTATATTCATCTCTGGAAACACCATATATTTT. It yields the protein CASSIFISGNTIYF. V usage is TRBV19 and J usage is TRBJ1-3; D is ambiguous. Germline assignment: CDR1 LNHDA and CDR2 SQIVND (reference sequence). Trimming shortened V by 2 bases and J by 0 bases, and 5 bases separated the two germline ends. CDR3 size: 14 residues.

The gene calls are TRBV4-2 and TRBJ1-5, with 12 bases aligning to TRBD1. The V segment lost 0 bases and the J segment 6 bases; nucleotides outside the gene matches: 6. Germline CDR1 is LGHNA and CDR2 is YNFKEQ. The CDR3 contains 17 residues. As DNA, the CDR3 is TGTGCCAGCAGCCAAGATTGGGACAGGGGGCGGACTCAGCCCCAGCATTTT. It is translated as CASSQDWDRGRTQPQHF.

The rearrangement links TRBV21-1 to TRBJ1-2; no check of the table's D call, TRBD1, against the DNA was made. TRBV21-1 constitutes a pseudogene. The CDR3 covers 13 residues. The chain's CDR3 is CASREDSHYGYTF. In DNA, the CDR3 is TGTGCCAGCAGGGAAGACAGTCACTATGGCTACACCTTC.

This CDR3 is CASSRAGGQETQYF. Here the CDR3 DNA reads TGTGCCAGCAGTAGAGCGGGGGGCCAAGAGACCCAGTACTTC. The rearrangement uses TRBV6-5 and TRBJ2-5; 9 nucleotides match TRBD2. There are 14 residues in the CDR3. V dropped 5 bases and J dropped 1; count of bases not matched to a gene: 2. Germline CDR1 and CDR2: MNHEY and SVGAGI.

This chain uses TRBV3-1 (or the pseudogene TRBV3-2) with TRBJ2-5, with 9 bases matching TRBD1. The length of the CDR3 is 15 residues. Trimming cost V 2 bases and J 6 bases; bases outside gene matches: 7. Germline V CDR1 and CDR2: LGHDT, YNNKEL (reference sequence). The CDR3 DNA reads TGTGCCAGCAGCCAAAACTCCGGGACAGGGAAGACCCAGTACTTC. Translation: CASSQNSGTGKTQYF.

The table lists this clone with a few counts. The chain uses TRBV6-1 and TRBJ1-5; D remains unclear. The V and J ends lost 1 base and 0 bases respectively, with 7 bases between them. Germline V gives CDR1 MNHNS, CDR2 SASEGT. The CDR3 runs to 15 residues. The CDR3 reads CASSEGVGSNQPQHF. The CDR3 nucleotides read TGTGCCAGCAGTGAAGGCGTAGGTAGCAATCAGCCCCAGCATTTT.

V and J are TRBV30 and TRBJ2-7, with a tentative D call TRBD2 (5 bases). The germline V gene has CDR1 GTSNPN and CDR2 SVGIG (reference sequence). V dropped 1 base and J dropped 6 bases, with 19 bases sitting between them. The CDR3 loop spans 15 amino acids. The CDR3 nucleotides read TGTGCCTGGAGTGAAGTTGAGGGTTACGGTACCGAGCAGTACTTC. This gives the protein CAWSEVEGYGTEQYF.

This clone was detected a few times. CDR3 in amino acids: CASSYSVLEQYF. CDR3 nucleotides: TGTGCCAGCAGTTACTCGGTTCTGGAGCAGTACTTC. The chain uses TRBV6-2 or TRBV6-3 and TRBJ2-7, with D unresolved. V dropped 0 bases and J dropped 7 bases, with 7 bases sitting between them. The CDR3 totals 12 residues. Germline V gene data show CDR1 as MNHEY and CDR2 as SVGEGT.